The next 23 T cell receptor beta chains were all read from a single sample in a study of T cell repertoires in ileal Crohn's disease. Regarding time point: proximal margin of the surgical specimen (macroscopically non-inflamed). Method: immunoSEQ multiplex PCR; TCRdb's copy keeps in-frame clones and lacks some. The sample holds about 5,700 clones, around 78% seen once. The sample was ileal tissue. These receptors were collected from an adult with Crohn's disease.

V usage is TRBV6-1 and J usage is TRBJ2-7; 12 nucleotides match TRBD1. The CDR3 totals 14 residues. Germline CDR1 and CDR2: MNHNS and SASEGT. The V and J ends lost 7 bases and 7 bases, in that order; junction bases with no gene match: 8. For the CDR3, the DNA is TGTGCCAGCACCTGGGGACAGGGGGCGCGGGAGCAGTACTTC. Residues: CASTWGQGAREQYF.

This chain links TRBV6-5 with TRBJ1-3; tentatively, D is TRBD1 (5 bases). The germline V gene has CDR1 MNHEY and CDR2 SVGAGI. Trimming took off 5 bases at V and 4 bases at J, with 12 bases between the two ends. This CDR3 spans 14 amino acids. The CDR3 reads CASSRQSLGNTIYF. The CDR3 nucleotides are TGTGCCAGCAGTCGACAGAGCCTCGGAAACACCATATATTTT.

This rearrangement joins TRBV7-2 to TRBJ2-7; 7 positions match TRBD1. The CDR3 is 15 amino acids. After removal of 3 bases from V and 3 bases from J, the junction contained 8 bases not matched to a gene. Germline V gene sequence: CDR1 SGHTA, CDR2 FQGNSA. The CDR3 spells CASSLNDRADYEQYF. In nucleotides, the CDR3 is TGTGCCAGCAGCTTGAACGACAGGGCTGACTACGAGCAGTACTTC.

This sequence joins TRBV19 and TRBJ1-5; possibly TRBD1 for D (5 bases). The germline gives CDR1 LNHDA, CDR2 SQIVND (reference sequence). This CDR3 is built from 16 residues. Between the trimmed V and J ends, which lost 4 bases and 0 bases, there was a span of 13 bases. The CDR3 loop reads CASSTPGGTSNQPQHF. CDR3 DNA: TGTGCCAGTAGTACCCCTGGGGGGACTAGCAATCAGCCCCAGCATTTT.

V and J are TRBV12-5 and TRBJ2-2; no clear D gene. V lost 5 bases and J 0 bases, leaving 10 bases between the germline ends. Looked up from germline, CDR1 is LGHNT and CDR2 is FRNRAP. The CDR3 has 15 amino acids. DNA of the CDR3: TGTGCTAGTGGTCTGGACGGACCGAACACCGGGGAGCTGTTTTTT. Its translation is CASGLDGPNTGELFF.

The V and J genes are TRBV30 and TRBJ2-1; the match to TRBD2 covers 7 bases. The CDR3 is 13 amino acids. CDR1 and CDR2 (germline): GTSNPN, SVGIG (reference sequence). V was pared by 0 bases and J by 7 bases, with 3 bases of the junction left unmatched. The CDR3 region has the DNA TGTGCCTGGAGTGTCGGGGGAGGGAATGAGCAGTTCTTC. This sequence encodes CAWSVGGGNEQFF.

This clone was seen more than once but under ten times. CDR3 protein: CASTLTYPYEQYF. CDR3 sequence (DNA): TGTGCCAGCACCCTGACTTACCCCTACGAGCAGTACTTC. The rearrangement uses TRBV7-2 and TRBJ2-7; D not resolved. Germline lookup yields CDR1 SGHTA and CDR2 FQGNSA. Trimming took 7 bases from V and 2 from J, leaving 12 bases between them. The CDR3 length is 13 residues. The entire variable domain, with the rest obtained from reference TRBV7-2 and TRBJ2-7, is as follows: GAGVSQSPSNKVTEKGKDVELRCDPISGHTALYWYRQSLGQGLEFLIYFQGNSAPDKSGLPSDRFSAERTGGSVSTLTIQRTQQEDSAVYLCASTLTYPYEQYFGPGTRLTVT.

V gene TRBV19 combines with J gene TRBJ2-3, with D maybe TRBD1 (6 bases). The CDR3 is 14 amino acids. Germline V gives CDR1 LNHDA, CDR2 SQIVND (reference sequence). V was clipped by 4 bases and J by 4 bases, with 12 bases between them. The CDR3 sequence: CASSKLTGPDTQYF. As DNA, the CDR3 is TGTGCCAGTAGTAAACTGACAGGCCCAGATACGCAGTATTTT. Looking up the rest from reference TRBV19 and TRBJ2-3 gives the full variable domain: DGGITQSPKYLFRKEGQNVTLSCEQNLNHDAMYWYRQDPGQGLRLIYYSQIVNDFQKGDIAEGYSVSREKKESFPLTVTSAQKNPTAFYLCASSKLTGPDTQYFGPGTRLTVL.

The chain links TRBV12-5 to TRBJ2-3; 8 bases are shared with TRBD2. This CDR3 is 14 amino acids long. CDR1 is LGHNT and CDR2 is FRNRAP in the germline V gene. V trimming: 6 bases; J trimming: 3 bases; junction bases outside the gene matches: 5. The CDR3 region has the DNA TGTGCTAGTGGCCCCCCTAGCGGGACAGATACGCAGTATTTT. It yields the protein CASGPPSGTDTQYF.

The rearrangement links TRBV7-2 to TRBJ2-1; TRBD2 aligns across 8 bases. V dropped 2 bases and J dropped 4; count of bases not matched to a gene: 1. The CDR3 is 14 amino acids. Germline V gene sequence: CDR1 SGHTA, CDR2 FQGNSA. CDR3 residues: CASSLTSGYNEQFF. CDR3 bases: TGTGCCAGCAGCTTAACTAGCGGATACAATGAGCAGTTCTTC.

The rearrangement uses TRBV5-5 and TRBJ2-7; the D gene is possibly TRBD1 (6 bases). The V end lost 2 bases, the J end lost 0 bases, and 9 bases lay between the germline ends. From germline, CDR1 is SGHKS and CDR2 YYEKEE (reference sequence). The CDR3 runs to 14 residues. The DNA for the CDR3 is TGTGCCAGCAGCTTTTCGACAGGCTCCTACGAGCAGTACTTC. Encoded protein: CASSFSTGSYEQYF.

The chain has TRBV10-3 and TRBJ2-1; weak D call: TRBD2 (5 bases). The CDR3 length is 13 residues. Germline V gene sequence: CDR1 ENHRY, CDR2 SYGVKD. V was shortened by 3 bases and J by 7 bases, with 10 bases between the two germline ends. CDR3 protein: CAISDRWENEQFF. CDR3 bases: TGTGCCATCAGTGATCGGTGGGAGAATGAGCAGTTCTTC.

This sequence joins TRBV29-1 and TRBJ2-1; D uncertain. Looked up from germline, CDR1 is SQVTM and CDR2 is ANQGSEA. CDR3 length: 15 residues. V gave up 2 bases and J gave up 0 bases, with 11 bases separating them. CDR3 sequence reads: CSVELGLSSYNEQFF. The CDR3 DNA reads as TGCAGCGTTGAACTGGGCTTAAGCTCCTACAATGAGCAGTTCTTC.

The rearrangement joins TRBV14 to TRBJ1-2; TRBD1 aligns across 7 bases. Germline V lookup: CDR1 SGHDN, CDR2 FVKESK. The V and J ends lost 2 bases and 3 bases, in that order; junction bases with no gene match: 6. This CDR3 spans 15 amino acids. The CDR3 loop is CASSQLGGTDYGYTF. In DNA, the CDR3 is TGTGCCAGCAGCCAACTTGGGGGGACAGACTATGGCTACACCTTC.

This clone was recorded once. The CDR3 sequence: CASSSWGGNTEAFF. In DNA form, the CDR3 reads TGCGCCAGCAGTTCTTGGGGAGGGAACACTGAAGCTTTCTTT. The rearrangement joins TRBV5-1 to TRBJ1-1, with D unclear. Germline CDR1 is SGHRS and CDR2 is YFSETQ. This CDR3 comprises 14 residues. The V end was cut by 5 bases, the J end by 1 base, with 12 bases between.

V and J are TRBV7-2 and TRBJ1-2; 7 nucleotides line up with TRBD1. The CDR3 length is 15 residues. CDR1 is SGHTA and CDR2 is FQGNSA in the germline V gene. V trimming: 1 base; J trimming: 7 bases; junction bases outside the gene matches: 9. CDR3 nucleotides: TGTGCCAGCAGCTTAGGAGGGGACAGCCGGGGTGGCTACACCTTC. The encoded protein is CASSLGGDSRGGYTF.

V gene TRBV7-3 combines with J gene TRBJ2-5; 10 bases are a match to TRBD2. Looked up from germline, CDR1 is SGHTA and CDR2 is FQGTGA. This CDR3 comprises 16 residues. The junction had 8 bases not matched to a gene; V was cut back by 5 bases and J by 2 bases. The CDR3 coding sequence is TGTGCCAGCAGCCCCGGACTAGCGGCCTTGCAAGAGACCCAGTACTTC. This sequence encodes CASSPGLAALQETQYF. Drawing the rest from reference TRBV7-3 and TRBJ2-5, the complete variable domain is GAGVSQTPSNKVTEKGKYVELRCDPISGHTALYWYRQSLGQGPEFLIYFQGTGAADDSGLPNDRFFAVRPEGSVSTLKIQRTERGDSAVYLCASSPGLAALQETQYFGPGTRLLVL.

This chain connects TRBV19 to TRBJ1-2; tentatively, D is TRBD1 (5 bases). Per the germline V gene, CDR1 is LNHDA and CDR2 is SQIVND (reference sequence). Trimming took off 2 bases at V and 2 bases at J, with 15 bases between the two ends. The CDR3 is 16 residues long. CDR3 amino acids: CASSIRSGRANYGYTF. As DNA, the CDR3 is TGTGCCAGTAGTATAAGATCGGGCAGGGCCAACTATGGCTACACCTTC. The full variable domain, its missing parts supplied by reference TRBV19 and TRBJ1-2, is DGGITQSPKYLFRKEGQNVTLSCEQNLNHDAMYWYRQDPGQGLRLIYYSQIVNDFQKGDIAEGYSVSREKKESFPLTVTSAQKNPTAFYLCASSIRSGRANYGYTFGSGTRLTVV.

The V and J genes are TRBV6-5 and TRBJ2-5; D remains ambiguous. CDR3 length: 12 residues. Trimming stripped 8 bases from V and 9 bases from J, with 16 bases between. Germline CDR1 is MNHEY and CDR2 is SVGAGI. The CDR3 DNA is TGTGCCAGCGGCTCCCCCCATGGGGCCCAGTACTTC. This codes for CASGSPHGAQYF.

This chain joins TRBV5-4 and TRBJ2-1, with a possible D match to TRBD1 (5 bases). The CDR3 length is 15 residues. Trimming removed 1 base from V and 1 base from J, with 9 bases in between. CDR1 is SGHNT, CDR2 YYREEE, per germline (reference sequence). CDR3 nucleotides: TGTGCCAGCAGCTTGAGGGGTGGATCCTACAATGAGCAGTTCTTC. Its protein product is CASSLRGGSYNEQFF.

About this clone: Additional DNA sequences in this sample encode the identical CDR3. The CDR3 here is CASRTSGTDTQYF. The DNA for the CDR3 is TGTGCCAGCCGGACTAGCGGCACAGATACGCAGTATTTT. The chain uses TRBV19 and TRBJ2-3; 9 bases are a match to TRBD2. The J segment lost 1 base and the V segment lost 9 bases, leaving 2 bases of the junction unmatched. The CDR3 extends over 13 amino acids. Germline-derived CDR1 and CDR2 are LNHDA and SQIVND (reference sequence).

This chain joins TRBV7-8 and TRBJ1-3, with 8 bases aligning to TRBD1. With V trimmed by 5 bases and J by 4 bases, 10 bases remained unmatched. Germline loops: CDR1 SGHVS, CDR2 FQNEAQ. CDR3 length: 16 residues. The CDR3: CASSPRETGAGNTIYF. The CDR3 nucleotides are TGTGCCAGCAGCCCGAGAGAGACAGGGGCAGGAAACACCATATATTTT.

This chain uses TRBV11-2 with TRBJ2-3; 11 nucleotides match TRBD2. Germline V gene lookup returns CDR1 SGHAT and CDR2 FQNNGV. The V segment lost 3 bases and the J segment 0 bases; nucleotides outside the gene matches: 2. The CDR3 extends over 16 amino acids. CDR3 DNA: TGTGCCAGCAGCTTCGGACTAGCGGGTAGCACAGATACGCAGTATTTT. This translates into CASSFGLAGSTDTQYF.